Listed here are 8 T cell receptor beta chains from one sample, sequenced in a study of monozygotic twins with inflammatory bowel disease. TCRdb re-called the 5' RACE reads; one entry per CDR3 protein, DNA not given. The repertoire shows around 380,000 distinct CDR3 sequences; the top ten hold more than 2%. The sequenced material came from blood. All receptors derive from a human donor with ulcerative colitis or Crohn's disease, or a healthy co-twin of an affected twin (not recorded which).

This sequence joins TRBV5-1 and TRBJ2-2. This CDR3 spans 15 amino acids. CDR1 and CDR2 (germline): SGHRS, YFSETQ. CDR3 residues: CASKPSAENTGELFF.

The CDR3 loop is CSVPWSPAAFF. This sequence joins TRBV20-1 and TRBJ1-1. The CDR3 is 11 amino acids. CDR1 is DFQATT, CDR2 SNEGSKA, per germline (reference sequence).

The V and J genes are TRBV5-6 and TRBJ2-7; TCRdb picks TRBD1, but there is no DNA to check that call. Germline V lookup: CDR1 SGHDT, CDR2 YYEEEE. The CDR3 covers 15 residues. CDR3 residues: CASSFWPGGIYEQYF.

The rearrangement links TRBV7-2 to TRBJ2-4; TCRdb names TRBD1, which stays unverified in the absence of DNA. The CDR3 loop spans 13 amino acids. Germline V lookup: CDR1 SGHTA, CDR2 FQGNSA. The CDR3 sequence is CASSTGGLNIQYF.

The CDR3 region is CASSFGSGEPQHF. The rearrangement uses TRBV12-3 or TRBV12-4 and TRBJ1-5; the D call of TRBD1 rests on TCRdb alone, since no DNA is present to check it. There are 13 residues in the CDR3.

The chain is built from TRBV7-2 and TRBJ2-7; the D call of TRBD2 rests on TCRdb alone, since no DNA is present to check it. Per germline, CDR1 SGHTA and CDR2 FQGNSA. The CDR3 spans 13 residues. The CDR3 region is CASSQTSGYEQYF.

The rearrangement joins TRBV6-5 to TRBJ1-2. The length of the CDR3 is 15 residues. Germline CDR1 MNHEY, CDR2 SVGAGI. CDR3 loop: CASSYSQGGNYGYTF.

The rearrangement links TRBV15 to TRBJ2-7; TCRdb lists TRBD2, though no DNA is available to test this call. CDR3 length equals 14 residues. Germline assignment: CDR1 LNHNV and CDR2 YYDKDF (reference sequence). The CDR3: CATSGRLAGYEQYF.